These 16 T cell receptor beta chains originate from one sample sequenced in a study of control samples from healthy donors and cancer patients (dated by TCRdb to 2020 to 2022). Library preparation used the immunoSEQ multiplex PCR assay. As stored in TCRdb, this immuneACCESS dataset retains in-frame rearrangements with V and J assigned. A fraction of the clones does not appear; measured against another copy, unresolved V genes explain less than half of the discrepancy, and the remainder lacks a known reason. The sample includes around 130,000 clones, with approximately 91% observed a single time. Roughly 3.1% of the sample is in the top ten clones. Sequenced sample: blood. Source of these receptors: a man aged 45-65 years in good health.

The chain is built from TRBV13 and TRBJ2-2; 13 bases align to TRBD2. Germline CDR1 and CDR2: PRHDT and FYEKMQ (reference sequence). V shed 9 bases and J 5 bases; nucleotides not matched to a gene: 12. The CDR3 sequence is 17 residues long. In nucleotides, the CDR3 is TGTGCCAGTATCCGACTAGCGGGGGGCTTATCGACCGGGGAGCTGTTTTTT. Amino acid sequence: CASIRLAGGLSTGELFF.

The chain is built from TRBV10-1 and TRBJ1-2; no clear D gene. V was cut by 5 bases and J by 4 bases, with 5 bases left in between. The CDR3 spans 11 residues. CDR1 and CDR2 (germline): WNHNN, SYGVQD (reference sequence). CDR3 DNA sequence: TGCGCCAGCAGTTCCACCTATGGCTACACCTTC. Residues: CASSSTYGYTF.

This clone was observed once. The J gene is TRBJ2-1, the V gene TRBV2; the match to TRBD1 covers 9 bases. The V gene's germline CDR1 is SNHLY and CDR2 FYNNEI. J lost 3 bases, V lost 6 bases, and 6 bases had no gene match. This CDR3 comprises 15 residues. As DNA, the CDR3 is TGTGCCAGCAGAGCCGGGACAGGGAACTACAATGAGCAGTTCTTC. Protein sequence: CASRAGTGNYNEQFF.

V usage is TRBV21-1 and J usage is TRBJ1-1; no DNA check was done on the table's D call, TRBD1. TRBV21-1 is annotated as a pseudogene. The CDR3 is 17 residues long. This chain's CDR3 is CASSNRQGRVESTEAFF. Here the CDR3 DNA reads TGTGCCAGCAGCAATCGACAGGGGAGGGTGGAGAGCACTGAAGCTTTCTTT.

CDR3 region: CASSLTSGGSNEQFF. In DNA form, the CDR3 reads TGTGCCAGCAGCTTGACTAGCGGGGGGTCTAATGAGCAGTTCTTC. The chain couples TRBV7-8 to TRBJ2-1; 13 bases match TRBD2. After removal of 3 bases from V and 7 bases from J, the junction contained 3 bases not matched to a gene. This CDR3 comprises 15 residues. Germline V gene lookup returns CDR1 SGHVS and CDR2 FQNEAQ.

The V and J genes are TRBV19 and TRBJ1-5; D is uncertain. The CDR3 consists of 15 residues. V was pared by 1 base and J by 4 bases, with 11 bases between. Per germline, CDR1 LNHDA and CDR2 SQIVND (reference sequence). The CDR3: CASSIVSPRNQPQHF. The DNA of the CDR3 is TGTGCCAGTAGTATAGTGTCCCCTAGGAATCAGCCCCAGCATTTT. Combining the CDR3 with reference TRBV19 and TRBJ1-5 gives the whole variable domain DGGITQSPKYLFRKEGQNVTLSCEQNLNHDAMYWYRQDPGQGLRLIYYSQIVNDFQKGDIAEGYSVSREKKESFPLTVTSAQKNPTAFYLCASSIVSPRNQPQHFGDGTRLSIL.

A remark on this clone: This same CDR3 is encoded by further DNA sequences in the sample. The J gene is TRBJ1-5, the V gene TRBV2; 9 bases agree with TRBD1. Germline V lookup: CDR1 SNHLY, CDR2 FYNNEI. This CDR3 is 13 amino acids long. The V segment lost 7 bases and the J segment 4 bases; nucleotides outside the gene matches: 2. The CDR3 loop reads CASTGTGNQPQHF. The CDR3, as DNA: TGTGCCAGCACGGGGACAGGGAATCAGCCCCAGCATTTT.

This clone was seen a handful of times. The chain employs TRBV4-1 and TRBJ1-5; 8 nucleotides align to TRBD1. CDR3 length equals 15 residues. Germline V gene sequence: CDR1 MGHRA, CDR2 YSYEKL. With 3 bases clipped from V and 2 bases from J, the junction kept 3 bases outside the gene matches. This chain's CDR3 is CASSHTGQGNQPQHF. CDR3 coding DNA: TGCGCCAGCAGCCATACGGGACAGGGCAATCAGCCCCAGCATTTT.

This rearrangement joins TRBV24-1 to TRBJ1-2; no definite D call. In germline, CDR1 is KGHDR, CDR2 SFDVKD. This CDR3 has 17 residues. Trimming stripped 3 bases from V and 0 bases from J, with 16 bases between. CDR3 sequence: CATSDTNSHEANYGYTF. The CDR3, as DNA: TGTGCCACCAGTGATACTAATTCCCACGAAGCTAACTATGGCTACACCTTC.

The chain links TRBV3-1 (or the pseudogene TRBV3-2) to TRBJ2-2; the match to TRBD1 covers 8 bases. The CDR3 loop spans 16 amino acids. CDR1 LGHDT and CDR2 YNNKEL come from the germline V gene (reference sequence). Germline trimming cut 4 bases from V and 3 bases from J; bases unmatched to any gene: 7. The CDR3 protein is CASSRRYRGDTGELFF. CDR3 in DNA: TGTGCCAGCAGCCGAAGGTACAGGGGGGACACCGGGGAGCTGTTTTTT.

This clone is a singleton in its sample. The V gene is TRBV7-3, the J gene TRBJ1-2; 7 bases map to TRBD1. Germline CDR1 and CDR2: SGHTA and FQGTGA. The CDR3 has 13 residues. The V gene end was trimmed by 5 bases and the J gene end by 11 bases; junction bases not matched to a gene: 11. The CDR3 bases are TGTGCCAGCAGCCCCAACGCAGGGGGATGGTACACCTTC. Its protein product is CASSPNAGGWYTF. The full variable domain, in which reference TRBV7-3 and TRBJ1-2 provide the parts outside the CDR3, is GAGVSQTPSNKVTEKGKYVELRCDPISGHTALYWYRQSLGQGPEFLIYFQGTGAADDSGLPNDRFFAVRPEGSVSTLKIQRTERGDSAVYLCASSPNAGGWYTFGSGTRLTVV.

This clone was detected once. V is TRBV20-1 and J is TRBJ1-1; D gene uncertain. The CDR3 length is 13 residues. V gave up 3 bases and J gave up 4 bases, with 12 bases separating them. Per germline, CDR1 DFQATT and CDR2 SNEGSKA (reference sequence). The CDR3 is CSASGGVGTEAFF. Here the CDR3 DNA reads TGCAGTGCTAGTGGCGGGGTGGGCACTGAAGCTTTCTTT.

V is TRBV10-3 and J is TRBJ1-2; the match to TRBD1 covers 9 bases. There are 13 residues in the CDR3. Germline CDR1 reads ENHRY; CDR2 reads SYGVKD. V dropped 6 bases and J dropped 6; count of bases not matched to a gene: 5. This CDR3 reads CAISADRGDGYTF. Written as DNA, the CDR3 is TGTGCCATCAGCGCGGACAGGGGTGATGGCTACACCTTC.

The chain employs TRBV3-1 (or the pseudogene TRBV3-2) and TRBJ2-7; D might be TRBD2 (7 bases). The CDR3 extends over 15 amino acids. V lost 0 bases and J 4 bases, leaving 13 bases between the germline ends. CDR1 and CDR2 (germline): LGHDT, YNNKEL (reference sequence). Here the CDR3 DNA reads TGTGCCAGCAGCCAAGATCTTAGGGGGGGATACGAGCAGTACTTC. This gives the protein CASSQDLRGGYEQYF.

The CDR3 DNA sequence: TGCGCCAGCAGCTTGGATGGGGGCTACGAGCAGTACTTC. Protein product: CASSLDGGYEQYF. The V and J genes are TRBV5-1 and TRBJ2-7; D is perhaps TRBD1 or TRBD2 (5 bases each). The germline V and J ends were trimmed by 0 bases and 3 bases, with 7 bases remaining between them. There are 13 residues in the CDR3. Germline loops: CDR1 SGHRS, CDR2 YFSETQ.

This chain joins TRBV15 and TRBJ1-6; D remains ambiguous. Trimming took 3 bases from V and 10 from J, leaving 10 bases between them. Per the germline V gene, CDR1 is LNHNV and CDR2 is YYDKDF (reference sequence). CDR3 length equals 13 residues. The CDR3: CATSRQKPSPLHF. For the CDR3, the DNA is TGTGCCACCAGCAGGCAAAAGCCGTCACCCCTCCACTTT.